These 2 T cell receptor beta chains originate from one sample sequenced in a study of OX40 agonist ivuxolimab in advanced cancers. Clones were sequenced by immunoSEQ multiplex PCR, and TCRdb holds only the in-frame ones, with some missing. The sample includes 69,000 or so clones, approximately 90% of them seen just once. The sample was CD4+ or CD8+ T cells sorted from blood, taken in a trial of the OX40 agonist ivuxolimab. These receptors originate from an adult with an advanced solid tumor such as melanoma, head and neck, liver or kidney cancer.

The V call is TRBV7-9, the J call TRBJ2-5; 9 bases map to TRBD1. After removal of 5 bases from V and 5 bases from J, the junction contained 3 bases not matched to a gene. The germline V gene encodes CDR1 SEHNR and CDR2 FQNEAQ (reference sequence). CDR3 length: 13 amino acids. The CDR3: CASSPGTGETQYF. CDR3 bases: TGTGCCAGCAGCCCGGGGACAGGGGAGACCCAGTACTTC.

The genes are TRBV19 and TRBJ1-1; the D gene is possibly TRBD1 (6 bases). V was shortened by 6 bases and J by 1 base, with 15 bases between the two germline ends. The CDR3 is 15 residues long. Germline V gene sequence: CDR1 LNHDA, CDR2 SQIVND (reference sequence). Here the CDR3 DNA reads TGTGCCAGTAGAGATACAGGGTACGCGAACACTGAAGCTTTCTTT. Protein sequence: CASRDTGYANTEAFF.